In its sample, the clone carrying this T cell receptor (beta chain) was seen many times. Antigen specificity is unknown. These data come from a study of breast tumors, draining lymph nodes, adjacent tissues. Overall study findings and caveats: Data fit most tumor T cells coming from lymph node, expanding in tumor. That most tumor T cells come from lymph nodes remained unproven. Tumors had less TCR diversity than lymph nodes, more than nontumor tissue.

Samples came from axillary lymph nodes draining the breast cancer. CDR1 and CDR2 (germline): MRHNA, SNTAGT. The CDR3 is 15 residues long. Unmatched junction bases numbered 6, after V lost 5 bases and J lost 5 bases. TCRdb re-called the multiplex PCR reads through MiXCR, storing one row per CDR3 protein. The sample shows 200,000 to 300,000 distinct CDR3 sequences, over 30% of them seen only once. This clonotype was obtained from a female donor with breast cancer. Some clones in this sample may be carry-over from other donors' samples. The rearrangement links TRBV6-4 to TRBJ2-1; 10 nucleotides align to TRBD2. The source material was axillary lymph node tissue. The DNA of the CDR3 is TGTGCCAGCAGTCCCGGGACTAGCGACCACAATGAGCAGTTCTTC. Its protein product is CASSPGTSDHNEQFF.